This passage covers 22 T cell receptor beta chains from one sample sequenced in a study of CD8+CD57+ T cells in acquired aplastic anemia. Genomic DNA, serving as template, underwent TCR beta VDJ and CDR3 profiling. TCRdb reprocessed the reads with MiXCR, giving one entry per CDR3 protein. The repertoire has some 410,000 distinct CDR3 sequences, just under 70% of them found once; the top ten carry more than 3.5%. Material: sorted CD4+, CD8+, or CD8+CD57+ T cells (not recorded which) from PBMCs. These TCRs come from a human donor in good health, serving as a control.

The rearrangement uses TRBV19 and TRBJ1-1; D ambiguous. The CDR3 has 11 residues. V lost 8 bases and J lost 5, with 9 bases in between. The germline V gene encodes CDR1 LNHDA and CDR2 SQIVND (reference sequence). For the CDR3, the DNA is TGTGCCAGTGCATGGGGTACTGAAGCTTTCTTT. Translation gives CASAWGTEAFF.

The V gene is TRBV7-8, the J gene TRBJ2-1; D call uncertain. V dropped 4 bases and J dropped 16 bases, with 26 bases sitting between them. Germline V gene lookup returns CDR1 SGHVS and CDR2 FQNEAQ. The CDR3 spans 15 residues. The CDR3 DNA reads as TGTGCCAGCAGCTATCAGAAAAACAACTATGGCTACACCTTCTTC. Its protein is CASSYQKNNYGYTFF.

In nucleotides, the CDR3 is TGTGCCAGCAGCTACCGGGGTACCTACGAGCAGTACTTCACCTTC. It is translated as CASSYRGTYEQYFTF. The chain is built from TRBV7-3 and TRBJ1-2, with D unclear. The germline V gene encodes CDR1 SGHTA and CDR2 FQGTGA. The CDR3 has 15 amino acids. V dropped 4 bases and J dropped 13 bases, with 25 bases sitting between them.

The V and J genes are TRBV29-1 and TRBJ2-1; the D call may be TRBD1 or TRBD2 (7 bases each). CDR3 length equals 13 residues. CDR1 and CDR2 (germline): SQVTM, ANQGSEA. CDR3 residues: CRSGTERYNEQFF. The DNA for the CDR3 is TGCAGGAGCGGGACAGAGCGTTACAATGAGCAGTTCTTC.

The rearrangement links TRBV9 to TRBJ2-7, with D tentatively TRBD2 (6 bases). This CDR3 comprises 12 residues. Germline CDR1 and CDR2: SGDLS and YYNGEE. With 4 bases removed from V and 6 bases from J, the gap between germline ends came to 11 bases. CDR3 amino acids: CASSKEGTEQYF. The CDR3 bases are TGTGCCAGCAGCAAGGAGGGAACCGAGCAGTACTTC. Together with reference TRBV9 and TRBJ2-7, the CDR3 gives the full variable domain: DSGVTQTPKHLITATGQRVTLRCSPRSGDLSVYWYQQSLDQGLQFLIQYYNGEERAKGNILERFSAQQFPDLHSELNLSSLELGDSALYFCASSKEGTEQYFGPGTRLTVT.

Remarks on this clonotype: The conserved final phenylalanine or tryptophan is absent from the CDR3, which likely points to a read error. The V and J genes are TRBV7-9 and TRBJ2-3, with D maybe TRBD2 (6 bases). Germline CDR1 reads SEHNR; CDR2 reads FQNEAQ (reference sequence). V was shortened by 5 bases and J by 3 bases, with 9 bases between the two germline ends. The CDR3 covers 13 residues. In DNA form, the CDR3 reads TGTGCCAGCAGCGGGGAGGCAACAGATACGCAGTATGTT. Translating it yields CASSGEATDTQYV.

This clonotype was recorded many times. The chain couples TRBV20-1 to TRBJ2-7; D remains unclear. There are 11 residues in the CDR3. CDR1 and CDR2 from the germline V gene are DFQATT and SNEGSKA (reference sequence). The V gene lost 3 bases and the J gene lost 3 bases, with 6 bases spanning the gap. CDR3: CSASTSYEQYF. The CDR3 nucleotides are TGCAGTGCTAGTACGAGCTACGAGCAGTACTTC.

The gene calls are TRBV4-2 and TRBJ1-2, with 10 bases lining up with TRBD1. V gave up 0 bases and J gave up 6 bases; unmatched junction bases: 4. The CDR3 covers 15 residues. CDR1 and CDR2 from the germline V gene are LGHNA and YNFKEQ. The CDR3 nucleotides read TGTGCCAGCAGCCAAGAAGACGGGACAGGGGATGGCTACACCTTC. Translated: CASSQEDGTGDGYTF.

The chain combines TRBV20-1 with TRBJ2-7; no clear D. Trimming removed 4 bases from V and 4 bases from J, with 20 bases in between. Germline V lookup: CDR1 DFQATT, CDR2 SNEGSKA (reference sequence). The CDR3 is 15 residues long. CDR3 bases: TGCAGTGCTACGGGTCCGGCCTACGAGCATTACGAGCAGTACTTC. Translated, it gives CSATGPAYEHYEQYF.

A note on this clonotype: At one of its ends the junction is not consistent with the germline gene, which may arise from a read error. The J gene is TRBJ1-4, the V gene TRBV6-5, with D perhaps matching TRBD1 (5 bases). CDR3 length equals 13 residues. Germline CDR1 reads MNHEY; CDR2 reads SVGAGI. CDR3 DNA sequence: TGTGCCAGCAGCTTGCAGGGTCATGAAAGACTGTTTTTT. Translation gives CASSLQGHERLFF.

CDR3 region: CASSKGEGVGVSEQYF. CDR3 nucleotides: TGTGCCAGCAGTAAAGGGGAGGGAGTGGGTGTTAGCGAGCAGTACTTC. The rearrangement uses TRBV6-6 and TRBJ2-7; 7 nucleotides agree with TRBD2. The CDR3 extends over 16 amino acids. Per the germline V gene, CDR1 is MNHNY and CDR2 is SVGAGI (reference sequence). V was pared by 5 bases and J by 6 bases, with 16 bases of the junction left unmatched.

The chain employs TRBV7-2 and TRBJ2-1, with D maybe TRBD1 (6 bases). Germline assignment: CDR1 SGHTA and CDR2 FQGNSA. CDR3 size: 16 residues. With 0 bases removed from V and 4 bases from J, the gap between germline ends came to 13 bases. DNA of the CDR3: TGTGCCAGCAGCTTAGCACATGGGGGCAATTACAATGAGCAGTTCTTC. It encodes CASSLAHGGNYNEQFF.

As to this clonotype: The conserved phenylalanine or tryptophan normally closing the CDR3 is absent here, so this likely arose from a read error. No DNA is shown, since the ends of the CDR3 on it are uncertain; the CDR3 is the one TCRdb lists. This rearrangement joins TRBV7-2 to TRBJ1-2. CDR1 is SGHTA, CDR2 FQGNSA, per germline. The CDR3 extends over 13 residues, inclusive of both ends. The CDR3 protein is CASSRRGGHLSNV.

V and J are TRBV12-3 or TRBV12-4 and TRBJ1-2, with TRBD1 as a possible D gene (5 bases). The CDR3 totals 14 residues. V lost 3 bases to trimming and J lost 4 bases, with 12 bases between them. The CDR3 here is CASSLSTDTYGYTF. CDR3 nucleotides: TGTGCCAGCAGTTTGTCGACAGACACCTATGGCTACACCTTC.

The chain recombines TRBV24-1 with TRBJ1-2; 7 nucleotides align to TRBD1. Trimming took 9 bases from V and 1 from J; bases not matched to a gene: 7. The V gene's germline CDR1 is KGHDR and CDR2 SFDVKD. The CDR3 consists of 14 residues. The CDR3 region has the DNA TGTGCCACCTCCCGGGACAGCGTTAACTATGGCTACACCTTC. Translating gives CATSRDSVNYGYTF.

With regard to this clonotype: The junction differs from germline at one of its ends, possibly a read error. The genes are TRBV5-1 and TRBJ1-3; D uncertain. This CDR3 spans 15 amino acids. The germline V gene has CDR1 SGHRS and CDR2 YFSETQ. The CDR3 coding sequence is TGTGCCAGCCGGCCGCCAGCGGGCTCTGGAAACACCATATATTTT. It specifies CASRPPAGSGNTIYF.

Concerning this clonotype: Since no conserved phenylalanine or tryptophan closes the CDR3, a read error is the likely cause. CDR3 amino acids: CASSLQHRVTEAFL. CDR3 bases: TGTGCCAGCAGCCTACAACACAGAGTGACTGAAGCTTTCTTG. This chain joins TRBV2 and TRBJ1-1; D remains ambiguous. Germline V gives CDR1 SNHLY, CDR2 FYNNEI. This CDR3 has 14 amino acids. Trimming cost V 6 bases and J 5 bases, with 16 bases left between them.

The sample holds one count of this clonotype. The rearrangement joins TRBV7-2 to TRBJ1-6, with D unresolved. Trimming took off 5 bases at V and 7 bases at J, with 15 bases between the two ends. The CDR3 length is 15 residues. Germline lookup yields CDR1 SGHTA and CDR2 FQGNSA. CDR3 coding DNA: TGTGCCAGCAGCCAAGATACCGAGAGGAATTCACCCCTCCACTTT. Its translation: CASSQDTERNSPLHF.

The chain employs TRBV9 and TRBJ2-5; D might be TRBD1 or TRBD2, each matching 5 bases. CDR1 is SGDLS, CDR2 YYNGEE, per germline. This CDR3 region has 17 residues. V dropped 2 bases and J dropped 1 base, with 18 bases sitting between them. In DNA form, the CDR3 reads TGTGCCAGCAGCGTTTCGGGCACCTTAGGGACCCAAGAGACCCAGTACTTC. Protein product: CASSVSGTLGTQETQYF.

The J gene is TRBJ1-1, the V gene TRBV20-1, with 7 bases identical to TRBD1. V trimming: 4 bases; J trimming: 1 base; junction bases outside the gene matches: 3. The CDR3 extends over 13 amino acids. Germline V gives CDR1 DFQATT, CDR2 SNEGSKA (reference sequence). CDR3 in DNA: TGCAGTGCTAAACGGGACAGGAACACTGAAGCTTTCTTT. This codes for CSAKRDRNTEAFF.

Comments on this clonotype: Compared with germline, one end of the junction differs, possibly owing to a read error. The V gene is TRBV7-9, the J gene TRBJ2-2; D is perhaps TRBD2 (7 bases). Germline V gives CDR1 SEHNR, CDR2 FQNEAQ (reference sequence). This CDR3 contains 13 residues. The DNA for the CDR3 is TGTGCCAGCAGCTTACAGGGTACCGGGGGGCTGATTTTT. Its protein product is CASSLQGTGGLIF.

This clonotype was counted a few times. The chain employs TRBV7-2 and TRBJ2-3, with TRBD2 matching 12 bases. This CDR3 spans 15 amino acids. V lost 5 bases to trimming and J lost 2 bases; unmatched junction nucleotides: 2. CDR1 and CDR2 (germline): SGHTA, FQGNSA. CDR3 bases: TGTGCCAGCAGCCCTAGCGGGAGGGCCACAGATACGCAGTATTTT. Translation gives CASSPSGRATDTQYF.